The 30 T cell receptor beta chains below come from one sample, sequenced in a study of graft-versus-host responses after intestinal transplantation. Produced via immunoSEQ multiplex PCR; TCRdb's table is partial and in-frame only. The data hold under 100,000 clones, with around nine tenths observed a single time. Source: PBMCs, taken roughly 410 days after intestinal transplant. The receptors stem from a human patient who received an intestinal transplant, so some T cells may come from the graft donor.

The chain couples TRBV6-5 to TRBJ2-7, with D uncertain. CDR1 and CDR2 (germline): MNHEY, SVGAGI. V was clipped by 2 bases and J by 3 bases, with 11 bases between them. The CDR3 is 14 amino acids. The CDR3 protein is CASSYGRAHYEQYF. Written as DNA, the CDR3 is TGTGCCAGCAGTTACGGCCGGGCCCACTACGAGCAGTACTTC.

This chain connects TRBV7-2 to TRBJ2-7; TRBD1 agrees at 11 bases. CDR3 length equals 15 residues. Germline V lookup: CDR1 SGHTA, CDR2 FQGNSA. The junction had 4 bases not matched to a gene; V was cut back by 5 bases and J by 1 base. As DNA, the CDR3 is TGTGCCAGCAGCGTCGGGACAGGGGGTTCCTACGAGCAGTACTTC. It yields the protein CASSVGTGGSYEQYF.

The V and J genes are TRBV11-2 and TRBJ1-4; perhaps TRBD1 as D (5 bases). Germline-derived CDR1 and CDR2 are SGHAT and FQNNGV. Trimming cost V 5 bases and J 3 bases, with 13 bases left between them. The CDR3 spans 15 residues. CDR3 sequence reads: CASSAEGASNEKLFF. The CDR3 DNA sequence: TGTGCCAGCAGCGCAGAAGGGGCGTCTAATGAAAAACTGTTTTTT. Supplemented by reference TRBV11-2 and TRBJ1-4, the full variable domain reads EAGVAQSPRYKIIEKRQSVAFWCNPISGHATLYWYQQILGQGPKLLIQFQNNGVVDDSQLPKDRFSAERLKGVDSTLKIQPAKLEDSAVYLCASSAEGASNEKLFFGSGTQLSVL.

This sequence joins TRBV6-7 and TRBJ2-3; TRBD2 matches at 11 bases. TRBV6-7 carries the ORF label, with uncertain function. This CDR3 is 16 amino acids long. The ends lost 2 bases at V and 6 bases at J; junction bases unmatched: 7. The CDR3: CASSYNSGGAWDTQYF. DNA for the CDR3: TGTGCCAGCAGTTACAATAGCGGGGGGGCGTGGGATACGCAGTATTTT.

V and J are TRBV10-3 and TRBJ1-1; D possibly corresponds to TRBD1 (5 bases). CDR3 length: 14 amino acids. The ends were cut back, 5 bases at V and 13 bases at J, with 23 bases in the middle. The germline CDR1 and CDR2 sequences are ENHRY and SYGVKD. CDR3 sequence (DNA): TGTGCCATCAGTCGGCGGGGGGGATCTTTTAAGGATTTCTTT. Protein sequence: CAISRRGGSFKDFF.

The CDR3 region is CASSPGQGITGELFF. CDR3 sequence (DNA): TGCGCCAGCAGCCCGGGACAGGGGATCACCGGGGAGCTGTTTTTT. V is TRBV5-1 and J is TRBJ2-2; 10 bases are shared with TRBD1. V shed 4 bases, J shed 4 bases, and the junction held 4 bases outside the gene matches. Germline V lookup: CDR1 SGHRS, CDR2 YFSETQ. This CDR3 is 15 amino acids long.

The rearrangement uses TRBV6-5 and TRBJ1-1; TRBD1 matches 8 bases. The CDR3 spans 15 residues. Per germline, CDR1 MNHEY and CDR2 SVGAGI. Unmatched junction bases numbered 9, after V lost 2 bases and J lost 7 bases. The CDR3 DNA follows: TGTGCCAGCAGTTACAGCGGACAGGGAGGGGATGAAGCTTTCTTT. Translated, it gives CASSYSGQGGDEAFF.

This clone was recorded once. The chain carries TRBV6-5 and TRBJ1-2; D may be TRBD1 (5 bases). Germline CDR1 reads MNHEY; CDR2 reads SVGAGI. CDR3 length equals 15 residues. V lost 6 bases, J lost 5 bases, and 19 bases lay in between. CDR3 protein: CASRLRPGGPYGYTF. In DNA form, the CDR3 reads TGTGCCAGCAGGCTCCGCCCGGGGGGACCGTATGGCTACACCTTC.

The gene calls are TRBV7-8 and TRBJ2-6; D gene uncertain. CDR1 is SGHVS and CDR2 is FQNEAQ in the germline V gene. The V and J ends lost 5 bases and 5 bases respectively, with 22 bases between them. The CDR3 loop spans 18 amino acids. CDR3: CASSPIGYPQSRANVLTF. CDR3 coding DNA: TGTGCCAGCAGCCCCATCGGTTACCCACAAAGTCGGGCCAACGTCCTGACTTTC.

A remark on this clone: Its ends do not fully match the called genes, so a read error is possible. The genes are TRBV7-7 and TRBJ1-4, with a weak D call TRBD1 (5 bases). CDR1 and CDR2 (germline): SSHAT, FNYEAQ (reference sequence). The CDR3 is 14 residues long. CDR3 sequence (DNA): TGTGCTAGCAGCTTGGACCCCGGGGGAGGAAAACTGTTTTTT. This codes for CASSLDPGGGKLFF.

The CDR3 sequence: CSVTLLARRDIIVAQYF. In nucleotides, the CDR3 is TGCAGCGTTACTCTACTAGCCAGGAGGGATATTATTGTCGCCCAGTACTTC. The chain has TRBV29-1 and TRBJ2-5; tentative D call: TRBD2 (6 bases). Germline loops: CDR1 SQVTM, CDR2 ANQGSEA. V was pared by 5 bases and J by 9 bases, with 31 bases between. The CDR3 spans 17 residues.

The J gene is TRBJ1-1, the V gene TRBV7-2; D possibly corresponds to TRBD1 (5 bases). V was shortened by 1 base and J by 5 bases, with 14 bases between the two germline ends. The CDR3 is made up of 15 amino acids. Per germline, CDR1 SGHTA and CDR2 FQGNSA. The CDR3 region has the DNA TGTGCCAGCAGCTTAGTTTGGCAGGGAGGAACTGAAGCTTTCTTT. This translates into CASSLVWQGGTEAFF.

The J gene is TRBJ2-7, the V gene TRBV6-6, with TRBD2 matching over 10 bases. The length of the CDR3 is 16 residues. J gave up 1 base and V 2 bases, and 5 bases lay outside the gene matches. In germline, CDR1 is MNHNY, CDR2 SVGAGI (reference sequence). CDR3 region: CASSYERGGRSYEQYF. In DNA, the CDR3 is TGTGCCAGCAGTTACGAGCGGGGGGGCCGTTCCTACGAGCAGTACTTC.

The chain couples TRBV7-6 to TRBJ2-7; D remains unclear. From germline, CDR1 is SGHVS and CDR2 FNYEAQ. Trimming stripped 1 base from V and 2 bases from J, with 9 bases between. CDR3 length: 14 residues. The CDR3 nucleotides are TGTGCCAGCAGCTTAGGTCACAGCCCCTACGAGCAGTACTTC. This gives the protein CASSLGHSPYEQYF.

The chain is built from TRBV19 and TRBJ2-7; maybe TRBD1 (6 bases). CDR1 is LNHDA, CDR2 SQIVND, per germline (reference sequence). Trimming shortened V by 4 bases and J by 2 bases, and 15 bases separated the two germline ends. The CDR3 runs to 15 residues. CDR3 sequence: CASSTIQGAPYEQYF. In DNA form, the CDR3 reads TGTGCCAGTAGTACGATACAGGGTGCACCCTACGAGCAGTACTTC.

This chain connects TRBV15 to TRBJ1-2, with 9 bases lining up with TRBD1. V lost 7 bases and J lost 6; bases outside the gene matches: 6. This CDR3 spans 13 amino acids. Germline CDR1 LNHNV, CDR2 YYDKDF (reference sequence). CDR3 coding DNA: TGTGCCACCAAGGACAGGGGCCCAAATGGCTACACCTTC. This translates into CATKDRGPNGYTF.

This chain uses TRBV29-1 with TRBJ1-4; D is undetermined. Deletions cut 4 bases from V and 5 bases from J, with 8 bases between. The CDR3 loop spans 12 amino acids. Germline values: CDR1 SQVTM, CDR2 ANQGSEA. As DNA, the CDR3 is TGCAGCGTTGTCGTGGAAAATGAAAAACTGTTTTTT. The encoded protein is CSVVVENEKLFF.

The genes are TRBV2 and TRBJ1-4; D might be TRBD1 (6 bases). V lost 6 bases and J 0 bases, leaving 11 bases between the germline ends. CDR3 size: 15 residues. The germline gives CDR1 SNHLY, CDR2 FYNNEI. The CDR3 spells CASSLAGATNEKLFF. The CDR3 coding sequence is TGTGCCAGCAGCTTAGCAGGGGCAACTAATGAAAAACTGTTTTTT.

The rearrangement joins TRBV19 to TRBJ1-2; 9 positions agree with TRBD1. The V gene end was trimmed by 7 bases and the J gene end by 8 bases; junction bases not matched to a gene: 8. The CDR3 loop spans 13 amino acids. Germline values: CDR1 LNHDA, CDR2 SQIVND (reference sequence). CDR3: CASIPDRGRGYTF. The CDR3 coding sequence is TGTGCCAGTATCCCGGACAGGGGACGCGGCTACACCTTC.

This CDR3 is CSVFGSDYEQYF. The CDR3, as DNA: TGCAGCGTTTTCGGCTCAGACTACGAGCAGTACTTC. The J gene is TRBJ2-7, the V gene TRBV29-1, with unresolved D. Trimming cost V 5 bases and J 3 bases, with 11 bases left between them. There are 12 residues in the CDR3. Germline assignment: CDR1 SQVTM and CDR2 ANQGSEA.

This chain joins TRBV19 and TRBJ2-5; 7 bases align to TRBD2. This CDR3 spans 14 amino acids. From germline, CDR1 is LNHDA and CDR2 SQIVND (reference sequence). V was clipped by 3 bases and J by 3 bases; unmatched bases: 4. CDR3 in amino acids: CASSIAGLEETQYF. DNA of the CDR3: TGTGCCAGTAGTATCGCAGGACTAGAAGAGACCCAGTACTTC.

This CDR3 is CASSKLAGEQFF. The CDR3 nucleotides read TGTGCCAGCAGCAAATTGGCAGGTGAGCAGTTCTTC. The chain carries TRBV21-1 and TRBJ2-1; TRBD1, the table's D call, lacks a check against the DNA. TRBV21-1 is a documented pseudogene. The CDR3 loop spans 12 amino acids.

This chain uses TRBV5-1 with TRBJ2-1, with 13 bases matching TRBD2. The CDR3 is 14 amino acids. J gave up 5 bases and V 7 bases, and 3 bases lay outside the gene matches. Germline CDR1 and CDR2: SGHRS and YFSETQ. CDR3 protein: CASWGLAGNNEQFF. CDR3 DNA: TGCGCCAGCTGGGGACTAGCGGGGAACAATGAGCAGTTCTTC.

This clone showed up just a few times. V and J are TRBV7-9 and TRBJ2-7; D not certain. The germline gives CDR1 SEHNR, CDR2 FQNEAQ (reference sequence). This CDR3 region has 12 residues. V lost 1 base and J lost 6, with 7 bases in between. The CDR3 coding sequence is TGTGCCAGCAGCTTAGGTCGAGCCGAGCAGTACTTC. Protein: CASSLGRAEQYF.

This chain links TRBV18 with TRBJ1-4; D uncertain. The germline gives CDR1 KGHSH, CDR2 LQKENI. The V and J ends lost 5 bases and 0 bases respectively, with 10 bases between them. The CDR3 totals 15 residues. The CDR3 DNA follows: TGTGCCAGCTCAAATTTGGGTGCAACTAATGAAAAACTGTTTTTT. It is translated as CASSNLGATNEKLFF.

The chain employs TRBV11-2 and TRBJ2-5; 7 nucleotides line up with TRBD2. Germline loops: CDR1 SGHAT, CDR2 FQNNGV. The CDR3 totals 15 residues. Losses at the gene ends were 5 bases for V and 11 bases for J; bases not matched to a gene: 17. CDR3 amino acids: CASSPLGFGAGEQYF. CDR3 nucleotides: TGTGCCAGCAGCCCACTAGGGTTCGGGGCGGGGGAGCAGTACTTC.

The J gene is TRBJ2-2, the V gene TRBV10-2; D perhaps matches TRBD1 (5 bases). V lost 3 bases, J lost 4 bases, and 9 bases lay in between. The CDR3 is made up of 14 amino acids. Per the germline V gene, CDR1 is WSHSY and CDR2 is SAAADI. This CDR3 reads CASSDRERTGELFF. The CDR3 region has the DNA TGCGCCAGCAGTGACAGGGAACGCACCGGGGAGCTGTTTTTT.

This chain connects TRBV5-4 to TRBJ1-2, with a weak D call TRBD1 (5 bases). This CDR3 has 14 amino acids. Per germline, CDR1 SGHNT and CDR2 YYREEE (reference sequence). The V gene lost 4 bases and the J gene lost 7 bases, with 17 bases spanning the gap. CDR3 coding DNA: TGTGCCAGCAGCCCCCCCGGGGACCAAACTGGCTACACCTTC. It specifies CASSPPGDQTGYTF.

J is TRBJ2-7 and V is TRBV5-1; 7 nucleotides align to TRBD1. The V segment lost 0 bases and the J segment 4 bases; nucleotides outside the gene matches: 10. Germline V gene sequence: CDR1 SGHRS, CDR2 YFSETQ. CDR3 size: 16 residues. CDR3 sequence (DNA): TGCGCCAGCAGCTTGGCATATAGGGGACAGACTTACGAGCAGTACTTC. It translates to CASSLAYRGQTYEQYF.

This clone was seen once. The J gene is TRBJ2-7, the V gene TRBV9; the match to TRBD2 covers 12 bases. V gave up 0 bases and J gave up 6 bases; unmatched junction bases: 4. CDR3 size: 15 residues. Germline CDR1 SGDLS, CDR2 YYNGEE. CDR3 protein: CASSVGTSGAGEQYF. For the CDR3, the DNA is TGTGCCAGCAGCGTAGGGACTAGCGGGGCAGGCGAGCAGTACTTC.